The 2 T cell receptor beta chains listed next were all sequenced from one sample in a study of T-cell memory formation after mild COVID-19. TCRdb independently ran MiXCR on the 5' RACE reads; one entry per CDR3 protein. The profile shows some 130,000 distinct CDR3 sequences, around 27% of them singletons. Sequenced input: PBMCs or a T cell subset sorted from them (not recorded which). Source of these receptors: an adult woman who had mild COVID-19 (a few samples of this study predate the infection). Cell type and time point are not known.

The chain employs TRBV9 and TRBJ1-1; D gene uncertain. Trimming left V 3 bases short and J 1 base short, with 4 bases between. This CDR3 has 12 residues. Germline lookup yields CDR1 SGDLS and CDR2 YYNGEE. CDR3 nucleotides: TGTGCCAGCAGCGGTGGGAACACTGAAGCTTTCTTT. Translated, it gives CASSGGNTEAFF.

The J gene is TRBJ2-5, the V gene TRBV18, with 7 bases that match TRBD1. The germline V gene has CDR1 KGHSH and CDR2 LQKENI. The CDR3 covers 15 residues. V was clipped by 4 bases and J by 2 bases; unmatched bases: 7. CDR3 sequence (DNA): TGTGCCAGCTCACGAAGGGACAGTCGGCAAGAGACCCAGTACTTC. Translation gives CASSRRDSRQETQYF.